The TCR beta chain under discussion was sequenced for a study of graft-versus-host responses after intestinal transplantation. TCRdb's copy holds only in-frame clones and misses some; the assay was immunoSEQ multiplex PCR. The sample includes some 23,000 clones, roughly 94% seen only once; the top ten take roughly 0.5%. Sequences were derived from PBMCs, sampled 156 days after intestinal transplant. This receptor was identified in a human patient who received an intestinal transplant, so some T cells may come from the graft donor.

The CDR3 region has the DNA TGTGCCATCAGTGAGTCGACAGGGTCCCACGAGCAGTACTTC. Its translation: CAISESTGSHEQYF. The chain employs TRBV10-3 and TRBJ2-7, with 7 nucleotides matching TRBD1. Germline V gene sequence: CDR1 ENHRY, CDR2 SYGVKD. CDR3 length equals 14 residues. Losses at the gene ends were 0 bases for V and 5 bases for J; bases not matched to a gene: 4.